This is a list of T cell receptor beta chains from one sample in a study of T cell repertoires in cytomegalovirus infection. A single record per CDR3 protein comes from TCRdb applying MiXCR to the reads. The profile shows about 740,000 distinct CDR3 sequences, less than 40% of them singletons. Material: PBMCs. The receptors shown here come from a human donor in good health (CMV status not recorded). Some clones in this sample may be carry-over from other donors' samples. Both conserved end residues are part of each CDR3. D genes are given only for firm matches. Not every row has a clone size; where given, it reads once, few, many or a size class.

D gene | clone size | J gene | V gene | CDR3 DNA | CDR3 protein
TRBD2 | few | TRBJ2-3 | TRBV6-1 | TGTGCCGGGACTAGCGGCTCCACAGATACGCAGTATTTT | CAGTSGSTDTQYF
- | - | TRBJ2-6 | TRBV14 | TGTGCCAGCAGCCGGAGTATTGGCTCTGGGGCCAACGTCCTGACTTTC | CASSRSIGSGANVLTF
- | - | TRBJ2-7 | TRBV4-1 | TGCGCCAGCAGCCAAGATTTTGGGGTGGGCTACGAGCAGTACTTC | CASSQDFGVGYEQYF
TRBD1 | - | TRBJ1-5 | TRBV9 | TGTGCCAGCAGCCCTGGGACAGGGACTCAGCCCCAGCATTTT | CASSPGTGTQPQHF
- | - | TRBJ1-2 | TRBV12-3/TRBV12-4 | TGTGCCAGCAGTTTCGGACAGAGAGGCGACACCTTC | CASSFGQRGDTF
TRBD2 | - | TRBJ2-1 | TRBV7-6 | TGTGCCAGCAGCTGGCTAGCGGCATACAATGAGCAGTTCTTC | CASSWLAAYNEQFF
- | - | TRBJ1-3 | TRBV7-3 | TGTGCCAGCAGCTCGGAGGCCTCAAAGACGGGAAACACCATATATTTT | CASSSEASKTGNTIYF
TRBD2 | few | TRBJ2-1 | TRBV28 | TGTGCCAGCAGGCTAGCGGCGACTGAGCAGTTCTTC | CASRLAATEQFF
- | - | TRBJ2-3 | TRBV5-4 | TGTGCCAGCAGCTTGCGGACAGTCACAGATACGCAGTATTTT | CASSLRTVTDTQYF
TRBD1 | few | TRBJ1-2 | TRBV12-3/TRBV12-4 | TGTGCCAGCAGTTTACGGGCGGGACAGGGACCCTATGGCTACACCTTC | CASSLRAGQGPYGYTF
TRBD2 | - | TRBJ2-1 | TRBV7-9 | TGTGCCAGCAGCCATAGCGGGAGAAACGATGAGCAGTTCTTC | CASSHSGRNDEQFF
TRBD2 | - | TRBJ2-2 | TRBV6-8 | TGTGCCAGCAGCATCGGACTAGCGGGGTGTCCGAACACCGGGGAGCTGTTTTTT | CASSIGLAGCPNTGELFF
- | - | TRBJ1-5 | TRBV12-3/TRBV12-4 | TGTGCCAGCAGTTTCATAGTGGGGGGCAATCAGCCCCAGCATTTT | CASSFIVGGNQPQHF
TRBD1 | - | TRBJ2-3 | TRBV6-1 | TGTGCCAGCAGCCGGACAGGGGTTTCCACAGATACGCAGTATTTT | CASSRTGVSTDTQYF
TRBD2 | few | TRBJ2-2 | TRBV20-1 | TGCAGTGCAAGACTAGCGCAGGCGAACACCGGGGAGCTGTTTTTT | CSARLAQANTGELFF
- | once | TRBJ2-1 | TRBV24-1 | TGTGCCACCAGCGGGGGTATTCGCCATGAGCAGTTCTTC | CATSGGIRHEQFF
TRBD1 | - | TRBJ1-5 | TRBV28 | TGTGCCAGCAGACCCCCCACAGGGGGCAATCAGCCCCAGCATTTT | CASRPPTGGNQPQHF
- | few | TRBJ1-1 | TRBV10-2 | TGCGCCAGCAGGGTGGGCGGGACTGAAGCTTTCTTT | CASRVGGTEAFF
- | - | TRBJ1-1 | TRBV12-3/TRBV12-4 | TGTGTCAGCAGGAAAGGTGGAACAAACACTGAAGCTTTCTTT | CVSRKGGTNTEAFF
- | - | TRBJ2-7 | TRBV11-2 | TGTGCCAGCAGCTTAGGGGGGATGCAGGAGCAGTACTTC | CASSLGGMQEQYF
TRBD1 | few | TRBJ2-7 | TRBV6-5 | TGTGCCAGCAGTAACCCTATTGGGACAGGCTCCTACGAGCAGTACTTC | CASSNPIGTGSYEQYF
- | - | TRBJ2-1 | TRBV20-1 | TGCAGTGCTAGAGATCGGCCGGTAAGCTCCTACAATGAGCAGTTCTTC | CSARDRPVSSYNEQFF
TRBD2 | - | TRBJ2-1 | TRBV19 | TGTGCCAGTAGTACTATCGGGGGGTATGAGCAGTTCTTC | CASSTIGGYEQFF
- | few | TRBJ1-1 | TRBV9 | TGTGCCAGCGGCGGGCCTCCCATCCTCTTT | CASGGPPILF
TRBD1 | few | TRBJ1-6 | TRBV28 | TGTGCCAGCAATCAGGGGGGATTAGGAAATTCACCCCTCCACTTT | CASNQGGLGNSPLHF
- | few | TRBJ1-4 | TRBV28 | TGTGCCAGCACCTATGTGGGCGGGAGTGAAAAACTGTTTTTT | CASTYVGGSEKLFF
- | many | TRBJ1-5 | TRBV7-8 | TGTGCCAGCAGCTTGTATTTTGATCAGCCCCAGCATTTT | CASSLYFDQPQHF
TRBD1 | - | TRBJ2-3 | TRBV28 | TGTGCCAGCAGGCACCGACAGGGGAGCACAGATACGCAGTATTTT | CASRHRQGSTDTQYF
TRBD2 | - | TRBJ2-1 | TRBV4-2 | TGTGCCAGCAGCCCCCCAGGAGAGGGAGGGTTCAACAATGAGCAGTTCTTC | CASSPPGEGGFNNEQFF
TRBD2 | few | TRBJ2-2 | TRBV19 | TGTGCCAGTAGATTCGGGGGACTACCCTCAACCGGGGAGCTGTTTTTT | CASRFGGLPSTGELFF
- | - | TRBJ1-6 | TRBV20-1 | TGCAGTGCTAGAGGTCCTAGCTCCTATAATTCACCCCTCCACTTT | CSARGPSSYNSPLHF
TRBD2 | few | TRBJ2-2 | TRBV7-2 | TGTGCCAGCAGGCTCGCGGGAGAGGCCGGGGAGCTGTTTTTT | CASRLAGEAGELFF
TRBD2 | few | TRBJ2-1 | TRBV7-9 | TGTGCCAGCAGCTTAGCAGGACTAGCACGGAGCGCCTACAATGAGCAGTTCTTC | CASSLAGLARSAYNEQFF
- | many | TRBJ2-7 | TRBV7-2 | TGTGCCAGCAGCATTACTCCGGGGCTCCGCTTC | CASSITPGLRF
- | - | TRBJ2-3 | TRBV7-2 | TGTGCCAGCAGCTTGGGCCGGTTGACCACAGATACGCAGTATTTT | CASSLGRLTTDTQYF
- | many | TRBJ1-6 | TRBV7-2 | TGTGCCAGCGGCTCCTATAATTCACCCCTCCACTTT | CASGSYNSPLHF
TRBD2 | - | TRBJ2-3 | TRBV7-2 | TGTGCCAGCAGCCCAAAGACTAGCGGTCTCACAGATCCGCAGTATTTT | CASSPKTSGLTDPQYF
- | - | TRBJ2-5 | TRBV7-3 | TGTGCCAGCAGCGGAACAGGCGTCCAAGAGACCCAGTACTTC | CASSGTGVQETQYF
- | - | TRBJ2-2 | TRBV5-1 | TGCGCCAGCAGCTTGGGTCGGGTAGAGAACACCGGGGAGCTGTTTTTT | CASSLGRVENTGELFF
- | few | TRBJ2-3 | TRBV7-2 | TGTGCCAGCAGCATAGGGGGTGCCACAGATACGCAGTATTTT | CASSIGGATDTQYF